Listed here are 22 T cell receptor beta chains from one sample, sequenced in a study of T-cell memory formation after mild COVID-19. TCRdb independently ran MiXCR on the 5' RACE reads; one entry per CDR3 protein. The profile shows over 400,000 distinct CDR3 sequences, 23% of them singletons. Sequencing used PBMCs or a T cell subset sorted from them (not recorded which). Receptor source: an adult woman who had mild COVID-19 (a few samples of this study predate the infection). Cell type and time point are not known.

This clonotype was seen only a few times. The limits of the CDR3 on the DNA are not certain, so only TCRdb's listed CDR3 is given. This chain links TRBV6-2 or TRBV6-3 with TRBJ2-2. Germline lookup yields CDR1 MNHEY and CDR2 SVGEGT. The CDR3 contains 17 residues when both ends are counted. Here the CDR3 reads CASSYPGTRHLPGSCFF.

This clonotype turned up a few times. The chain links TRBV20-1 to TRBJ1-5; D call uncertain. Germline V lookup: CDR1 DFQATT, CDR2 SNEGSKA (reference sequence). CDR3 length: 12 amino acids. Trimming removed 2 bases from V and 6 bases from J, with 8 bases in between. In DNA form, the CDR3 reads TGCAGTGCTAGATCGAAGGGTCAGCCCCAGCATTTT. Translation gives CSARSKGQPQHF.

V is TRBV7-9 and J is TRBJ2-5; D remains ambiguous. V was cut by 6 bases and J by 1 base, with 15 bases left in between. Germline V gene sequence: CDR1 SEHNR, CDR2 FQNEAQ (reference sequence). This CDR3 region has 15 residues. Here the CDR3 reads CASSQTTHIQETQYF. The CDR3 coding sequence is TGTGCCAGCAGTCAGACCACCCATATCCAAGAGACCCAGTACTTC.

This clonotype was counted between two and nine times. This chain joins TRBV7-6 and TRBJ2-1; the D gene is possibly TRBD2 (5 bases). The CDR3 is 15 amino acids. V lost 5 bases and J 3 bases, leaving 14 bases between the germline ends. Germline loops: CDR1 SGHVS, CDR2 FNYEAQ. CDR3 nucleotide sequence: TGTGCCAGCAGCCGAGAGAGCGGAGACTACAATGAGCAGTTCTTC. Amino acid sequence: CASSRESGDYNEQFF.

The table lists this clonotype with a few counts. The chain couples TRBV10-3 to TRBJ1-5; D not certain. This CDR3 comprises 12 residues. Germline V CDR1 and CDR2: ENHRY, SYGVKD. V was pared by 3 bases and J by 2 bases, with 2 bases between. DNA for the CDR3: TGTGCCATCAGTGATGGCAATCAGCCCCAGCATTTT. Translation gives CAISDGNQPQHF.

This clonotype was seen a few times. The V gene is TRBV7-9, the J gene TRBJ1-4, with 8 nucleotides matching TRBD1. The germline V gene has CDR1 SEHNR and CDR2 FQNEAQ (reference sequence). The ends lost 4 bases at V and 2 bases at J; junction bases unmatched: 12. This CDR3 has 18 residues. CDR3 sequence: CASSSPRGPFYTNEKLFF. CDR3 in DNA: TGTGCCAGCAGCTCCCCCAGGGGGCCCTTTTATACTAATGAAAAACTGTTTTTT.

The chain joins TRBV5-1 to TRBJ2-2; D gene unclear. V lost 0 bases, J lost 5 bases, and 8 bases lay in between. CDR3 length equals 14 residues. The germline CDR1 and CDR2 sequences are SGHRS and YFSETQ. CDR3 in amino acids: CASSLEDGTGELFF. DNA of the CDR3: TGCGCCAGCAGCTTGGAGGATGGAACCGGGGAGCTGTTTTTT.

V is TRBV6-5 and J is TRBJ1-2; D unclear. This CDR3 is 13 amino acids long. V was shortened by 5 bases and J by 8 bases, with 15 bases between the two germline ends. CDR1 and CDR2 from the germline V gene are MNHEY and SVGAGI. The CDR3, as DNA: TGTGCCAGCAGTGATCCGAGTTTGAGGGGCTACACCTTC. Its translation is CASSDPSLRGYTF.

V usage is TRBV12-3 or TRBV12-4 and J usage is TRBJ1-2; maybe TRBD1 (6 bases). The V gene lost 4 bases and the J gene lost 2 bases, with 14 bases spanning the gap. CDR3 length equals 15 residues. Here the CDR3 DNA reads TGTGCCAGCAGTTCCCGACAGGAGAAGAACTATGGCTACACCTTC. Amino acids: CASSSRQEKNYGYTF.

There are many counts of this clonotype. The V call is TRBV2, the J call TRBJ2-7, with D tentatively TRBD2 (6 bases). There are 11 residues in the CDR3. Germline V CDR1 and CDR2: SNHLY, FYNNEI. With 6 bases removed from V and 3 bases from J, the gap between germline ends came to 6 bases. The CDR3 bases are TGTGCCAGCAGCGGGGGCTACGAGCAGTACTTC. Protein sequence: CASSGGYEQYF.

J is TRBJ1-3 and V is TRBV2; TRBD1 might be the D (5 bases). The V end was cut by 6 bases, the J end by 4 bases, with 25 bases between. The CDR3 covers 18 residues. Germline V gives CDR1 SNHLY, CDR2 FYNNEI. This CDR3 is CASRGTFGTGTHGNTIYF. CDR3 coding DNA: TGTGCCAGCAGGGGCACCTTCGGGACCGGTACGCACGGAAACACCATATATTTT.

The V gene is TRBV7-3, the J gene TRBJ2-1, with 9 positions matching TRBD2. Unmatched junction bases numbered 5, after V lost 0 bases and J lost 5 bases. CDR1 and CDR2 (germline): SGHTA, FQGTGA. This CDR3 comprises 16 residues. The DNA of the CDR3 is TGTGCCAGCAGCTTAACAGGCAAGCGGGAGGACAATGAGCAGTTCTTC. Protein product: CASSLTGKREDNEQFF.

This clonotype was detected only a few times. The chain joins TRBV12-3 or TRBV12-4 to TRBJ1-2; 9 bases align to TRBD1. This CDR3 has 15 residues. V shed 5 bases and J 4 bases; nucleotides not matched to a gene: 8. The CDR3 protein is CASSPRTGAVYGYTF. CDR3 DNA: TGTGCCAGCAGTCCTCGGACAGGGGCCGTCTATGGCTACACCTTC.

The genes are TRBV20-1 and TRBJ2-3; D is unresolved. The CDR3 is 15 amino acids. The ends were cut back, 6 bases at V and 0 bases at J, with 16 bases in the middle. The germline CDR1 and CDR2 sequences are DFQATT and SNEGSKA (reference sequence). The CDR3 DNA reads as TGCAGTGCACCGGTTCGGAAAACTAGCACAGATACGCAGTATTTT. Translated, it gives CSAPVRKTSTDTQYF.

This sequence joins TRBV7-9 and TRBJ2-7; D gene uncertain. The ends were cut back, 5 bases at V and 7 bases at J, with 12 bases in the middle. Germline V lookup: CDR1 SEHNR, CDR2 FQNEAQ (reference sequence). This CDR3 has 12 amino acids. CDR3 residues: CASSAGFREQYF. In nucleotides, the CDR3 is TGTGCCAGCAGCGCAGGTTTCCGGGAGCAGTACTTC. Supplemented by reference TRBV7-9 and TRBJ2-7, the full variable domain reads DTGVSQNPRHKITKRGQNVTFRCDPISEHNRLYWYRQTLGQGPEFLTYFQNEAQLEKSRLLSDRFSAERPKGSFSTLEIQRTEQGDSAMYLCASSAGFREQYFGPGTRLTVT.

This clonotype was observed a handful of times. This CDR3 reads CATSDLGTGGYNEQFF. CDR3 DNA sequence: TGTGCCACCAGTGATTTGGGGACAGGGGGTTACAATGAGCAGTTCTTC. The chain combines TRBV24-1 with TRBJ2-1, with 11 bases lining up with TRBD1. Per germline, CDR1 KGHDR and CDR2 SFDVKD. J lost 4 bases, V lost 0 bases, and 1 base had no gene match. The CDR3 sequence is 16 residues long.

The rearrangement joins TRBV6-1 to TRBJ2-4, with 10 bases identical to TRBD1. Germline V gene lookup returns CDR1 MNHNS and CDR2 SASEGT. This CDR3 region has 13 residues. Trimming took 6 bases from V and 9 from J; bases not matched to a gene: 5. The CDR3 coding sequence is TGTGCCAGCAGGGGACAGGGGACGACCATTCAGTACTTC. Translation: CASRGQGTTIQYF.

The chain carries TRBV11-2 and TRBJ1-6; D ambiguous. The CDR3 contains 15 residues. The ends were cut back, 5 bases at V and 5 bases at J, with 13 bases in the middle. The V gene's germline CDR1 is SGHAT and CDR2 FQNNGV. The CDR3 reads CASSRSQADNSPLHF. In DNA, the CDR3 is TGTGCCAGCAGCCGGAGTCAGGCAGATAATTCACCCCTCCACTTT. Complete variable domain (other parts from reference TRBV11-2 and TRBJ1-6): EAGVAQSPRYKIIEKRQSVAFWCNPISGHATLYWYQQILGQGPKLLIQFQNNGVVDDSQLPKDRFSAERLKGVDSTLKIQPAKLEDSAVYLCASSRSQADNSPLHFGNGTRLTVT.

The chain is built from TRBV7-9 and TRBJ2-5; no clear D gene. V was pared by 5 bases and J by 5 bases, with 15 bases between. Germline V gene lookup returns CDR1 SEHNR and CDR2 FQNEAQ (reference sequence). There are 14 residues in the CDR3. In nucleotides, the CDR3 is TGTGCCAGCAGCCCTGACGGACCTAGGGAGACCCAGTACTTC. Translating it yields CASSPDGPRETQYF.

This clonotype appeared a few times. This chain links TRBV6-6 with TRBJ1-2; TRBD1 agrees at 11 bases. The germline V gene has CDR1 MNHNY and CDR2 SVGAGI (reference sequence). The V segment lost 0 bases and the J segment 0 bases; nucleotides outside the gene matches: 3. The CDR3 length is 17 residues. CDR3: CASSYSPGQGANYGYTF. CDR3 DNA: TGTGCCAGCAGTTACTCGCCGGGACAGGGGGCTAACTATGGCTACACCTTC.

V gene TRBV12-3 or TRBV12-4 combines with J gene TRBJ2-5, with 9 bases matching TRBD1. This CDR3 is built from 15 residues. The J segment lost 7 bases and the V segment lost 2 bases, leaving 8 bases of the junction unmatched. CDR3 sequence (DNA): TGTGCCAGCAGTTTACAGGACAGGGGAGGGGGGACCCAGTACTTC. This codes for CASSLQDRGGGTQYF.

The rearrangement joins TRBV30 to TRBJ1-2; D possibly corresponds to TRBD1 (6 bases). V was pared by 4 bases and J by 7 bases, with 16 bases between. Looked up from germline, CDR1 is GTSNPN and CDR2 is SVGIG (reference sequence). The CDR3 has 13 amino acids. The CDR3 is CAWTSLTGSGYTF. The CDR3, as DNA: TGTGCCTGGACCTCGTTAACAGGGTCTGGCTACACCTTC. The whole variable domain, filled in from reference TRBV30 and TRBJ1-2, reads SQTIHQWPATLVQPVGSPLSLECTVEGTSNPNLYWYRQAAGRGLQLLFYSVGIGQISSEVPQNLSASRPQDRQFILSSKKLLLSDSGFYLCAWTSLTGSGYTFGSGTRLTVV.